The 11 T cell receptor beta chains reported below all come from one sample, sequenced in a study of blood T cells in healthy people across ages (dated by TCRdb to the mid-2010s). Preparation of the library involved 5' RACE. Sequencing instrument: Illumina HiSeq 2500. A second PCR of about 7 to 12 cycles was run with a J-beta primer mix and a sample-barcoded 5' primer. TCRdb ran its own pipeline on the public reads, namely fastp trimming at Q25 and MiXCR clone calling, and kept in-frame beta chains. Entries are consolidated by CDR3 protein sequence, retaining the most common genes and DNA. The table for this sample lists about 1 million distinct CDR3 sequences; 35% to 55% of them were counted only once. The top ten clones comprise about 20% of the sample. The sequenced sample was blood. These receptors were collected from a woman aged 55-75 years in good health.

In this sample, this clonotype turned up a few times. The rearrangement joins TRBV7-9 to TRBJ2-1, with 8 bases fitting TRBD2. This CDR3 is built from 14 residues. With V trimmed by 6 bases and J by 5 bases, 6 bases remained unmatched. CDR1 and CDR2 (germline): SEHNR, FQNEAQ (reference sequence). The CDR3 loop is CASRSSGPDNEQFF. The CDR3 DNA follows: TGTGCCAGCAGGTCTAGCGGGCCCGACAATGAGCAGTTCTTC.

On this clonotype itself: Just one base apart from a much larger clone, this may be a read error. This CDR3 reads CASSSAHGYEQYF. CDR3 coding DNA: TGTGCCAGCAGCTCAGCGCACGGATACGAGCAGTACTTC. This chain uses TRBV7-2 with TRBJ2-5; D not certain. The J call may be in error: the DNA end matches TRBJ2-7 better. The CDR3 totals 13 residues. Germline V gene data show CDR1 as SGHTA and CDR2 as FQGNSA.

This clonotype has just a few counts. The J gene is TRBJ2-7, the V gene TRBV2; 12 positions match TRBD1. There are 15 residues in the CDR3. V shed 4 bases, J shed 6 bases, and the junction held 7 bases outside the gene matches. Germline CDR1 is SNHLY and CDR2 is FYNNEI. The CDR3 is CASSGGTGGRIEQYF. The CDR3 coding sequence is TGTGCCAGCAGTGGAGGGACAGGGGGCCGGATCGAGCAGTACTTC.

This clonotype was seen a single time. This rearrangement joins TRBV7-2 to TRBJ1-4, with unresolved D. Germline V gene lookup returns CDR1 SGHTA and CDR2 FQGNSA. V was cut by 6 bases and J by 7 bases, with 15 bases left in between. The CDR3 is 14 residues long. The CDR3 region is CASSFGLGSEKLFF. For the CDR3, the DNA is TGTGCCAGCAGTTTCGGACTGGGTTCTGAAAAACTGTTTTTT.

The chain links TRBV25-1 to TRBJ1-2; D might be TRBD1 (5 bases). The CDR3 extends over 13 amino acids. V lost 2 bases and J 7 bases, leaving 11 bases between the germline ends. CDR1 MGHDK and CDR2 SYGVNS come from the germline V gene. CDR3 residues: CASSERTGRGYTF. CDR3 nucleotides: TGTGCCAGCAGTGAACGTACGGGGCGTGGCTACACCTTC.

V and J are TRBV29-1 and TRBJ1-1; a possible D gene is TRBD1 (5 bases). CDR1 is SQVTM and CDR2 is ANQGSEA in the germline V gene. The CDR3 is 18 amino acids. Trimming left V 6 bases short and J 11 bases short, with 37 bases between. The CDR3 protein is CSVDPQDKDTEVLGTAFF. CDR3 DNA: TGCAGCGTCGACCCACAAGACAAGGACACTGAAGTGTTGGGGACCGCTTTCTTT. Full variable domain (remainder filled in from reference TRBV29-1 and TRBJ1-1): SAVISQKPSRDICQRGTSLTIQCQVDSQVTMMFWYRQQPGQSLTLIATANQGSEATYESGFVIDKFPISRPNLTFSTLTVSNMSPEDSSIYLCSVDPQDKDTEVLGTAFFGQGTRLTVV.

The rearrangement links TRBV7-2 to TRBJ2-3; a weak D match, TRBD1 (6 bases). The CDR3 is 17 amino acids. V gave up 5 bases and J gave up 1 base, with 19 bases separating them. Germline CDR1 SGHTA, CDR2 FQGNSA. As DNA, the CDR3 is TGTGCCAGCAGCCGGCTAGGGACATGGGGCGGCACAGATACGCAGTATTTT. Its translation is CASSRLGTWGGTDTQYF.

The chain couples TRBV6-6 to TRBJ2-7; possibly TRBD2 for D (6 bases). The V and J ends lost 2 bases and 0 bases respectively, with 11 bases between them. The germline gives CDR1 MNHNY, CDR2 SVGAGI (reference sequence). This CDR3 comprises 15 residues. Here the CDR3 reads CASSYGTRTSYEQYF. The CDR3 DNA reads as TGTGCCAGCAGTTACGGGACTCGGACCTCCTACGAGCAGTACTTC.

V and J are TRBV7-9 and TRBJ2-7, with D possibly matching TRBD2 (7 bases). The J call may be mistaken, given a closer DNA end match to TRBJ2-5. Germline loops: CDR1 SEHNR, CDR2 FQNEAQ (reference sequence). There are 14 residues in the CDR3. The DNA of the CDR3 is TGTGCCAGCAGAACCAAGGGGGGGGAAGAGACCCAGTACTTC. The encoded protein is CASRTKGGEETQYF.

This clonotype has just a few counts. This rearrangement joins TRBV10-3 to TRBJ1-1, with a possible D match to TRBD1 (5 bases). Trimming removed 0 bases at V and 5 bases at J, with 13 bases between. This CDR3 comprises 15 residues. Looked up from germline, CDR1 is ENHRY and CDR2 is SYGVKD. In DNA, the CDR3 is TGTGCCATCAGTGAGTCGTTTGGCCAGGGAACTGAAGCTTTCTTT. It translates to CAISESFGQGTEAFF.

On this clonotype: Its ends do not fully match the called genes, so a read error is possible. The rearrangement joins TRBV25-1 to TRBJ2-7, with D perhaps TRBD1 (5 bases). The germline V gene encodes CDR1 MGHDK and CDR2 SYGVNS. CDR3 length equals 14 residues. The CDR3 nucleotides read TGTGTCAGCTTGGACAAATACTCTGCCTACGAGCAGTACTTC. This gives the protein CVSLDKYSAYEQYF.